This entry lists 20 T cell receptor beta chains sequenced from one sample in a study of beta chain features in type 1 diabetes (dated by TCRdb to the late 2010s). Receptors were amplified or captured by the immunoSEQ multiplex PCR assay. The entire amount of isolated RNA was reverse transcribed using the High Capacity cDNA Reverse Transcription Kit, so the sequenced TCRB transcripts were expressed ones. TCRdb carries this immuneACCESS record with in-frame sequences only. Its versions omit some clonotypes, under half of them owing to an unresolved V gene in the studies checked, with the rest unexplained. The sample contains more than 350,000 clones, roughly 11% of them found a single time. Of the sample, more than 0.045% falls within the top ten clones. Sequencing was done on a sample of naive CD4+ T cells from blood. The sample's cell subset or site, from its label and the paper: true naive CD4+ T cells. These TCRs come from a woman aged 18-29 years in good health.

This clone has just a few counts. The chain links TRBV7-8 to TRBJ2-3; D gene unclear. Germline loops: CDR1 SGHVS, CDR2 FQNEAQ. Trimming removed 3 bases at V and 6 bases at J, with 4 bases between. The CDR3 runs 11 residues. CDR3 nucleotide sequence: TGTGCCAGCAGCTTGATGGATACGCAGTATTTT. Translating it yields CASSLMDTQYF. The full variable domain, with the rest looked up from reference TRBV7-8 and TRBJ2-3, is GAGVSQSPRYKVAKRGQDVALRCDPISGHVSLFWYQQALGQGPEFLTYFQNEAQLDKSGLPSDRFFAERPEGSVSTLKIQRTQQEDSAVYLCASSLMDTQYFGPGTRLTVL.

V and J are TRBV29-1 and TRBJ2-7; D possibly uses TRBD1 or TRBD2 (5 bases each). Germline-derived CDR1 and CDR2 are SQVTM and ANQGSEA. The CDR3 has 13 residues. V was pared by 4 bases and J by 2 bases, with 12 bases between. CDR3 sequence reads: CSVVGDQTYEQYF. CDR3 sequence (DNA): TGCAGCGTTGTGGGGGACCAGACCTACGAGCAGTACTTC.

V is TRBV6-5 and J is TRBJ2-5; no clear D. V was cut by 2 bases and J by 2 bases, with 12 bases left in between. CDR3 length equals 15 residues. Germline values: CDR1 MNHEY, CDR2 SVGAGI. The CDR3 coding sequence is TGTGCCAGCAGTTACAGTAGACCCTCTCAAGAGACCCAGTACTTC. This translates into CASSYSRPSQETQYF.

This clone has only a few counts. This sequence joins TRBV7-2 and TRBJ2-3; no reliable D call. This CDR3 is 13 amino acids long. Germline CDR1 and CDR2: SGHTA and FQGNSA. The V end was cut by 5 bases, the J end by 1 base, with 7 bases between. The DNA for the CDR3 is TGTGCCAGCAGCAGACCGGGCACAGATACGCAGTATTTT. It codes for CASSRPGTDTQYF.

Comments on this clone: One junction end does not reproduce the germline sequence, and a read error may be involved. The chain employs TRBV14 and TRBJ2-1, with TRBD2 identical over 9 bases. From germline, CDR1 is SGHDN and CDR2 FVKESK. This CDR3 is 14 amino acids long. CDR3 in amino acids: CASSQSVLAGKQLF. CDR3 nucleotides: TGTGCCAGCAGCCAGTCTGTTCTAGCGGGGAAGCAGCTCTTC.

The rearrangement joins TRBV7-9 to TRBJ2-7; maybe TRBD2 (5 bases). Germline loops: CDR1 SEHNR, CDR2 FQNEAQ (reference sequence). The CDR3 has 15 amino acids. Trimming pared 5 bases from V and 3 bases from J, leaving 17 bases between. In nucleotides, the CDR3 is TGTGCCAGCAGCCCCCAGACCGGTCGGGGCTACGAGCAGTACTTC. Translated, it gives CASSPQTGRGYEQYF.

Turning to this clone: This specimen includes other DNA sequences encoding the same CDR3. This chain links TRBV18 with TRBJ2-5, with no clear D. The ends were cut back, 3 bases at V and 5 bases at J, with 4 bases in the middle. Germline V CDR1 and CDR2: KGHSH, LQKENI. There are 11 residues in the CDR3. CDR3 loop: CASSPQETQYF. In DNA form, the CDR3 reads TGTGCCAGCTCACCGCAGGAGACCCAGTACTTC. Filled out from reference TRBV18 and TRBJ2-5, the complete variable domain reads NAGVMQNPRHLVRRRGQEARLRCSPMKGHSHVYWYRQLPEEGLKFMVYLQKENIIDESGMPKERFSAEFPKEGPSILRIQQVVRGDSAAYFCASSPQETQYFGPGTRLLVL.

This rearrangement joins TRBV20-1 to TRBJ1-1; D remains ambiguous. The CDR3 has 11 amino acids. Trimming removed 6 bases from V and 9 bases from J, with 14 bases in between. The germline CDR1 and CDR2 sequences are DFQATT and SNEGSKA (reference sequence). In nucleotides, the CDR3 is TGCAGTGCAAAGAATAACCTTAAAGCTTTCTTT. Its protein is CSAKNNLKAFF.

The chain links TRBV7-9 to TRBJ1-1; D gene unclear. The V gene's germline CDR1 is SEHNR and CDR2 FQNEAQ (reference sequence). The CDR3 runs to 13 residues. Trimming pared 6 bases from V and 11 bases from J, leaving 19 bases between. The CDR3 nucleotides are TGTGCCAGCAGACCAGACGGAAAAAGCCTGGCTTTCTTT. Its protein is CASRPDGKSLAFF.

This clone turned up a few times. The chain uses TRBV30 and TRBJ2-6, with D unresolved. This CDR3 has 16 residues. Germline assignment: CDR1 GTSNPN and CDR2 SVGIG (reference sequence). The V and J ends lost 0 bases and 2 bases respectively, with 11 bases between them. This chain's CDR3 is CAWSVMVFPGANVLTF. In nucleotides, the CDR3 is TGTGCCTGGAGTGTAATGGTTTTCCCTGGGGCCAACGTCCTGACTTTC.

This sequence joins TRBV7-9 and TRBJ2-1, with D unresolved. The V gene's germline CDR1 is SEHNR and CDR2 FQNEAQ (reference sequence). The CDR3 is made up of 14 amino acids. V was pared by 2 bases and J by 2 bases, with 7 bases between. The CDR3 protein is CASSLQSPYNEQFF. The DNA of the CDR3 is TGTGCCAGCAGCTTACAGAGTCCCTACAATGAGCAGTTCTTC. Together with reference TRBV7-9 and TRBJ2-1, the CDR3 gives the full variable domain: DTGVSQNPRHKITKRGQNVTFRCDPISEHNRLYWYRQTLGQGPEFLTYFQNEAQLEKSRLLSDRFSAERPKGSFSTLEIQRTEQGDSAMYLCASSLQSPYNEQFFGPGTRLTVL.

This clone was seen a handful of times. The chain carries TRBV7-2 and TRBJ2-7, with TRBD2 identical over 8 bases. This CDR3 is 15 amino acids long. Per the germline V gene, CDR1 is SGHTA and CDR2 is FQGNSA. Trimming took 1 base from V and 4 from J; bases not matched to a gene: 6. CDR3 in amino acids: CASSLVGLGFYEQYF. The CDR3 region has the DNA TGTGCCAGCAGCTTAGTGGGACTAGGTTTTTACGAGCAGTACTTC.

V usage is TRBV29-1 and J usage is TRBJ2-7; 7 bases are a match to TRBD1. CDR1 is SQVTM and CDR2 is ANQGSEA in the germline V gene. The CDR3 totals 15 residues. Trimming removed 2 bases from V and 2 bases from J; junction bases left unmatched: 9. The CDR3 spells CSVEKLGQQTYEQYV. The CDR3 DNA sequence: TGCAGCGTTGAAAAGTTGGGACAGCAGACCTACGAGCAGTACGTC.

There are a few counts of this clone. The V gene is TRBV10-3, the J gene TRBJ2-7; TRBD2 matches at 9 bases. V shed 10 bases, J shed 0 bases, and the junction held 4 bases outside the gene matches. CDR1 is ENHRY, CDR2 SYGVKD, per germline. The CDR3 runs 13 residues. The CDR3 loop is CATQAGGSYEQYF. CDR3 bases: TGTGCCACGCAAGCGGGAGGCTCCTACGAGCAGTACTTC.

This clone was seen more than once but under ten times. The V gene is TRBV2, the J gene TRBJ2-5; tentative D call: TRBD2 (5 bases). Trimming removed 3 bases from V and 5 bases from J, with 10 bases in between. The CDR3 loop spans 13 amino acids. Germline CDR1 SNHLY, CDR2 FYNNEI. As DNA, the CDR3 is TGTGCCAGCAGTGACGGGGTCCTCGAGACCCAGTACTTC. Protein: CASSDGVLETQYF.

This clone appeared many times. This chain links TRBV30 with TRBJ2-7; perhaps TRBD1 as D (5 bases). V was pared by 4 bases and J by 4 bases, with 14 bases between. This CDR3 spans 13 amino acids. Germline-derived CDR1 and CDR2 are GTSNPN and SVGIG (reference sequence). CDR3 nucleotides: TGTGCCTGGAACCCAGGGAAAACTTACGAGCAGTACTTC. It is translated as CAWNPGKTYEQYF.

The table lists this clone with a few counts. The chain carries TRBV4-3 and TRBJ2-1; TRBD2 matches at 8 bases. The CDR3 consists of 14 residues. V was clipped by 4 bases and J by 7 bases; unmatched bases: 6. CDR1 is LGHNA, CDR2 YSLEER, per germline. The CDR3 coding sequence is TGCGCCAGCAGCCCCGGACTAGCTTCTAATGAGCAGTTCTTC. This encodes CASSPGLASNEQFF.

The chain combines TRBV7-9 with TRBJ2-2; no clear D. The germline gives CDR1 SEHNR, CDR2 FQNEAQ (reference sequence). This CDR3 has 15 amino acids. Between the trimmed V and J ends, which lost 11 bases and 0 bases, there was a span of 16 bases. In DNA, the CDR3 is TGTGCCTTCCACCCGGGCAGTTCGAACACCGGGGAGCTGTTTTTT. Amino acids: CAFHPGSSNTGELFF.

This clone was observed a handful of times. The CDR3 DNA sequence: TGTGCCAGCAGCTTGAGGCAAGTCGGGGAGCTGTTTTTT. As protein: CASSLRQVGELFF. V is TRBV5-8 and J is TRBJ2-2, with D uncertain. The germline gives CDR1 SGHTS, CDR2 YDEGEE. The CDR3 is 13 residues long. Deletions cut 1 base from V and 7 bases from J, with 8 bases between.

The CDR3 coding sequence is TGTGCCAGCAGCCAAGTTTCTGGACGTAGGGAAAAACTGTTTTTT. Amino acid sequence: CASSQVSGRREKLFF. The rearrangement uses TRBV14 and TRBJ1-4, with D hard to call. Trimming removed 1 base at V and 8 bases at J, with 14 bases between. The V gene's germline CDR1 is SGHDN and CDR2 FVKESK. The CDR3 contains 15 residues.